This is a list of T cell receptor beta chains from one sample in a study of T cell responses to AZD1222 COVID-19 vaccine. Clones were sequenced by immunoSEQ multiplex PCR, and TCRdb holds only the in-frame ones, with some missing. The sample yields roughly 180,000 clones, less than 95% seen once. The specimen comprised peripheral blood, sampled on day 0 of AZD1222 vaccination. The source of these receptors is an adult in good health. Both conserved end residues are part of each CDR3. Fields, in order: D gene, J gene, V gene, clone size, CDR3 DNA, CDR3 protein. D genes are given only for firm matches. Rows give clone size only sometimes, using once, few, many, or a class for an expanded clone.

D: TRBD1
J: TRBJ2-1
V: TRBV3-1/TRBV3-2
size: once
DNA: TGTGCCAGCAGCCATGACAGGGGCTACAATGAGCAGTTCTTC
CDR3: CASSHDRGYNEQFF

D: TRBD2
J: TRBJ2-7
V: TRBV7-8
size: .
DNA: TGTGCCAGCAGCCTTCGACTGGGGTTCGGAAGCGGGAGGATTCGTTACGAGCAGTACTTC
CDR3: CASSLRLGFGSGRIRYEQYF

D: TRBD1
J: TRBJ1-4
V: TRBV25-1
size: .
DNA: TGTGCCAGCAGGGAAGACAGGGGAGTGTACGAAAAACTGTTTTTT
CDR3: CASREDRGVYEKLFF

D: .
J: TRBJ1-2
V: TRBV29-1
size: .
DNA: TGCAGCGGACAAGTTGCCTATGGCTACACCTTC
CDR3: CSGQVAYGYTF

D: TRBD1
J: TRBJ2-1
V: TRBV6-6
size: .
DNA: TGTGCCAGCAGTCAGGGACAGGTTGGCAATGAGCAGTTCTTC
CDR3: CASSQGQVGNEQFF

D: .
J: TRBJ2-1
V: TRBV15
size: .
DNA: TGTGCCACCAGCCTCTTGAGTTACAATGAGCAGTTCTTC
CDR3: CATSLLSYNEQFF

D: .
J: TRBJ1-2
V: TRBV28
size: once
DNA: TGTGCCAGCAGCCTTGCTTTGGGGGCTGGGTATGGCTACACCTTC
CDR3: CASSLALGAGYGYTF

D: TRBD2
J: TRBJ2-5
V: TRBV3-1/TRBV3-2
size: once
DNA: TGTGCCAGCAGTTCGAGCGGGAAGGGGAGGGTGGAGACCCAGTACTTC
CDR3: CASSSSGKGRVETQYF

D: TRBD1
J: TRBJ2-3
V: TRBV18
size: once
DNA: TGTGCCAGCTCACCATCGGACAGGGGGGACACAGATACGCAGTATTTT
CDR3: CASSPSDRGDTDTQYF

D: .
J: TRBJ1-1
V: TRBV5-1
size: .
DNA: TGCGCCAGCAGCTTGATGGGACGCACGAACACTGAAGCTTTCTTT
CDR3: CASSLMGRTNTEAFF

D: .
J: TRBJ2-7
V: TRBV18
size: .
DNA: TGTGCCAGCTCGTCCAGCTCCTACGAGCAGTACTTC
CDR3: CASSSSSYEQYF

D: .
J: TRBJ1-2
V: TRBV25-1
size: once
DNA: TGTGCCAGCAGTGGGGCAGTCTATGGCTACACCTTC
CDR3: CASSGAVYGYTF

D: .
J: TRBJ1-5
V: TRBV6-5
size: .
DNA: TGTGCCAGCTCCAGCGGGGATAGCAATCAGCCCCAGCATTTT
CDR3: CASSSGDSNQPQHF

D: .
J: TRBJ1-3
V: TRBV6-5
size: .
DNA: TGTGCCAGCAGTTACGGGCAGAGAAACACCATATATTTT
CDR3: CASSYGQRNTIYF

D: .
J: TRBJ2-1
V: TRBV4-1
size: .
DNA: TGCGCCAGCAGCCAAGATGAGCAGGACAGGCAGTTCTTC
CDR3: CASSQDEQDRQFF

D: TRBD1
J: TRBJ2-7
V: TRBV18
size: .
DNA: TGTGCCAGCTCACTTCCCGGACAGGGTAACGAGCAGTACTTC
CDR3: CASSLPGQGNEQYF

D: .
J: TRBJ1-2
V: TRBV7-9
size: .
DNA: TGTGCCAGCAGCTTAGGGGGGACAATAGATGGCTACACCTTC
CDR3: CASSLGGTIDGYTF

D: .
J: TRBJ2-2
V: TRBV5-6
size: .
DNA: TGTGCCAGCACCACACTAAACACCGGGGAGCTGTTTTTT
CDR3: CASTTLNTGELFF

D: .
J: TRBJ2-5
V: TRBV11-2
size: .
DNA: TGTGCCAGCACCTCTAGGGGGACTTGGCAAAAGACCCAGTACTTC
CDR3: CASTSRGTWQKTQYF

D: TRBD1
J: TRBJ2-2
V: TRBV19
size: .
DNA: TGTGCCAGTAGTACTTCGCTCGGGACAGGGGTCCCCGGGGAGCTGTTTTTT
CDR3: CASSTSLGTGVPGELFF

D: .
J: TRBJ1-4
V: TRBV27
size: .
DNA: TGTGCCAGCAGTTTAGGACGTCCCCGCGAAAAACTGTTTTTT
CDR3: CASSLGRPREKLFF

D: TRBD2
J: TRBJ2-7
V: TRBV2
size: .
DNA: TGTGCCAGCAAAGGCGGGAGAAGCTCCTACGAGCAGTACTTC
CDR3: CASKGGRSSYEQYF

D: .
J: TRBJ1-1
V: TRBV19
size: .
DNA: TGTGCCAGTAGTATTGTAAACTGGGGCGAGGGCACTGAAGCTTTCTTT
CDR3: CASSIVNWGEGTEAFF

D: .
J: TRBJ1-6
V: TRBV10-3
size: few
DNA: TGTGCCATCAGTGAGGTGGGGATGGGGAATTCACCCCTCCACTTT
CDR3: CAISEVGMGNSPLHF

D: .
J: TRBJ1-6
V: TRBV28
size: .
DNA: TGTGCCAGCAGTACAGACAGAGGGGATTCACCCCTCCACTTT
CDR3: CASSTDRGDSPLHF

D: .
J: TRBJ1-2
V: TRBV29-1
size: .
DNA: TGCAGCGTGCATCGGGGGGCCCCTAACGGAGGCTACACCTTC
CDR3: CSVHRGAPNGGYTF

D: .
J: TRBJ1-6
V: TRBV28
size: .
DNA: TGTGCCAGCAGCTCCCCGGACAGTTCAAGCTCCTATAATTCACCCCTCCACTTT
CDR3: CASSSPDSSSSYNSPLHF

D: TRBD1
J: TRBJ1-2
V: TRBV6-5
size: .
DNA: TGTGCCGGGGAGACAGGGTCTAACTATGGCTACACCTTC
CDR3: CAGETGSNYGYTF

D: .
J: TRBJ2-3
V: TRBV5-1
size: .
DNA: TGCGCCAGCAGCGAAACGGGGCGAGAGGATACGCAGTATTTT
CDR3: CASSETGREDTQYF

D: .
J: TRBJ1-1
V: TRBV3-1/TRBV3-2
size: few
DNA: TGTGCCAGCAGCTCACGCGGGACGGCGAACACTGAAGCTTTCTTT
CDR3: CASSSRGTANTEAFF

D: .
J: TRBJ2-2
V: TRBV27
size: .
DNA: TGTGCCGCCAGAGGGAGGGGGGAGCTGTTTTTT
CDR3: CAARGRGELFF

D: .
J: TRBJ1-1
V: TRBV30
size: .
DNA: TGTGCCTGGAGCGACACCACGAACACTGAAGCTTTCTTT
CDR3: CAWSDTTNTEAFF

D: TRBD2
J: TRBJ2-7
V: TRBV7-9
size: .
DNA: TGTGCCAGCAGCCCCGCCGGGACTAGTAGCAGCGAGCAGTACTTC
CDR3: CASSPAGTSSSEQYF

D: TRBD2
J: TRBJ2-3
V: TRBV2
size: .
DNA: TGTGCCAGCAGTCCGTCTAGCGGGAGTGTTACGCAGTATTTT
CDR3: CASSPSSGSVTQYF

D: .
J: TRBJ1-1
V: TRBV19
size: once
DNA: TGTGCCAGTAGTATAGTGGGAGGTCGGAACACTGAAGCTTTCTTT
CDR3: CASSIVGGRNTEAFF

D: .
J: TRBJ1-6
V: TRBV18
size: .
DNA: TGTGCCAGCTCACCACTCGGGACCCTCGATAATTCACCCCTCCACTTT
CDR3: CASSPLGTLDNSPLHF

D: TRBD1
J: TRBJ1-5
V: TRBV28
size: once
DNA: TGTGCCAGCAGTTGGACAGGGGGAATGCAGCCCCAGCATTTT
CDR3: CASSWTGGMQPQHF

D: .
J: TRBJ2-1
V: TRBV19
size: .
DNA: TGTGCCAGTAGTGTCACTCAAGGGCCGTACAATGAGCAGTTCTTC
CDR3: CASSVTQGPYNEQFF

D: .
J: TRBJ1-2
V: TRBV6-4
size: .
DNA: TGTGCCAGCAGTGAGGGTTGGTTTTACACCTTC
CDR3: CASSEGWFYTF

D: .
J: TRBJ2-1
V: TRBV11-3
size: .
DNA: TGTGCCAGCAGCCCCGGGGCCCCTGGGGTCAATGAGCAGTTCTTC
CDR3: CASSPGAPGVNEQFF

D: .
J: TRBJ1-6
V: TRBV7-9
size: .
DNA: TGTGCCAGCAGCCTAGAAGGGTCACCCCTCCACTTT
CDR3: CASSLEGSPLHF

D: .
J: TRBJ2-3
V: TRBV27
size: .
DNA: TGTGCCACCCAGCGAGGGTGGGGGAGTAGGGGCACAGATACGCAGTATTTT
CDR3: CATQRGWGSRGTDTQYF

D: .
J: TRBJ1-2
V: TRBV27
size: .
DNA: TGTGCCAGCAGTGCTTTTAAAGATCGTGGTGGCTACACCTTC
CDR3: CASSAFKDRGGYTF

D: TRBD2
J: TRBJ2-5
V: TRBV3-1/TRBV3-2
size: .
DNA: TGTGCCAGCAGGACTAGCCGGGAGGGAGAGACCCAGTACTTC
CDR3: CASRTSREGETQYF

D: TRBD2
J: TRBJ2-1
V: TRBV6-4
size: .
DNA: TGTGCCAGCAGTGACTTAGCGGGAGCCGTTCGGCAGTTCTTC
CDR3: CASSDLAGAVRQFF

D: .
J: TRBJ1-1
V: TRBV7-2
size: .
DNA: TGTGCCAGCTTCTTAGGGCGCCGCCTTAGCCGGTTAGAAAACACTGAAGCTTTCTTT
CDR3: CASFLGRRLSRLENTEAFF

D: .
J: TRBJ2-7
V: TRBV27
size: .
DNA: TGTGCCAGCAGTTCCCTGACTAGTGTCTCCTACGAGCAGTACTTC
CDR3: CASSSLTSVSYEQYF

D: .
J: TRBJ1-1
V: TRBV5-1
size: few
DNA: TGCGCCAGCAGCTTACAGGGAGGGGAGTTGAGAGCTTTCTTT
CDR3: CASSLQGGELRAFF

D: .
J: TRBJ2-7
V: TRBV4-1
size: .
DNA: TGCGCCAGCAGCCTAAGGACGGGATGGGTTGACGAGCAGTACTTC
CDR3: CASSLRTGWVDEQYF

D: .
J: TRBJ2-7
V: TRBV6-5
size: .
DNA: TGTGCCAGCAGCGCCTGGGTTTCCTACGAGCAGTACTTC
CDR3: CASSAWVSYEQYF

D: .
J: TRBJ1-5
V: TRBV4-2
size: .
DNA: TGTGCCAGCAGCCAAGATCCTACAGGGTCCCGGCAGCCCCAGCATTTT
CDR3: CASSQDPTGSRQPQHF

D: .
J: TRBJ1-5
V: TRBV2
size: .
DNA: TGTGCCAGGGGGGGCTACAATCAGCCCCAGCATTTT
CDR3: CARGGYNQPQHF